The TCR beta chain under discussion was sequenced for a study of regulatory T cells in long-lasting Graves disease. For this clonotype: What it recognizes is unknown.

Researchers made TCR beta libraries by using iRepertoire HTBI primers and running Arm-PCR on CDR3 regions. MiXCR, applied by TCRdb to the multiplex PCR reads, yields one record per CDR3 protein. Of roughly 500,000 distinct CDR3 sequences in the sample, about a fifth were seen once. Specified time point: persistent/refractory GD, antithyroid drugs over 5 years with positive TRAb. After RNA was extracted from PBMCs, the TCR library was made from it. American Thyroid Association guidelines defined how Graves' disease was diagnosed. The CDR3 consists of 13 residues. V was clipped by 8 bases and J by 3 bases, with 10 bases between them. Germline V gives CDR1 SGHNT, CDR2 YENEEA. Overall study findings and caveats: Whereas new patients shared 1,000 or so public clonotypes, persistent patients shared more, at about 2,500. Patients with persistent disease showed a bias toward TRBV28, TRBJ1-2 and TRBJ2-5.

This sample comprised peripheral blood mononuclear cells (PBMCs), obtained when the disease was refractory, from a patient treated with antithyroid drugs. The source of this sequence is a female donor with Graves disease. The chain couples TRBV11-3 to TRBJ2-2, with unresolved D. CDR3 protein: CASAGRHTGELFF. CDR3 coding DNA: TGTGCCAGCGCCGGACGGCACACCGGGGAGCTGTTTTTT.